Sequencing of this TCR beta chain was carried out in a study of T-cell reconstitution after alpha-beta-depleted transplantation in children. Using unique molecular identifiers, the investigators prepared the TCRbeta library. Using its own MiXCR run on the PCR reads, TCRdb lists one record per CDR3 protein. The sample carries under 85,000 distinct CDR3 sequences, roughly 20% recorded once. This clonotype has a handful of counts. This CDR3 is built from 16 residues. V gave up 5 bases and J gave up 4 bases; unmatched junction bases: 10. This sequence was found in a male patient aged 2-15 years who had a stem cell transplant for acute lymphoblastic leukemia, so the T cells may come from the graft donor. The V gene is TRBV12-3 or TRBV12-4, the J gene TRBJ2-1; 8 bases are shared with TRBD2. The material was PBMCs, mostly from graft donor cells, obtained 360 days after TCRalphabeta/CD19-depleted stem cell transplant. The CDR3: CASSPGRQREYNEQFF. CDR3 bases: TGTGCCAGCAGTCCCGGTAGGCAGCGGGAGTACAATGAGCAGTTCTTC.